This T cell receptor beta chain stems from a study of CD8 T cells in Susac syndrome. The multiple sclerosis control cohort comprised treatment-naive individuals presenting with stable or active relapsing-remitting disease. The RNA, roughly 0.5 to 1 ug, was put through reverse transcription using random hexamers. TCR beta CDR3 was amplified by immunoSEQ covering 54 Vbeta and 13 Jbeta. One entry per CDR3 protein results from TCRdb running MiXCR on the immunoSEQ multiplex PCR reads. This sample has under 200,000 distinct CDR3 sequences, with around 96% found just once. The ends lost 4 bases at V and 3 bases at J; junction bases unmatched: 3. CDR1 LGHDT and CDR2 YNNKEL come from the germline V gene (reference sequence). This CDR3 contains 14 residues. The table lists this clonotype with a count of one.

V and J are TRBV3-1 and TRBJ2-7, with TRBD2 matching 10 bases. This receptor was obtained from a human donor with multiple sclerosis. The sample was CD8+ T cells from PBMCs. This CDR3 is CASSPGLAVYEQYF. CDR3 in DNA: TGTGCCAGCAGCCCTGGACTAGCGGTCTACGAGCAGTACTTC.